This T cell receptor beta chain was recovered during a study of blood T cell repertoires in COVID-19. For the study at large: From the United States, Italy and Spain came samples of acute and convalescent COVID-19.

Participants were aged about 18 to 100 years from some 24 US areas. Participants were placed into cohorts based on the clinical history they reported. The authors' processing: Amplification of reference gene primers was used by the study to estimate nucleated cell counts. The assay was immunoSEQ multiplex PCR, and TCRdb's table has in-frame clones only and misses some. V and J calls and clone size are given by that table; D and trimming were obtained from the DNA. The sample shows almost 400,000 clones, approximately 90% of them seen only once. V lost 6 bases and J lost 3, with 7 bases in between. Germline V gene data show CDR1 as DFQATT and CDR2 as SNEGSKA (reference sequence). CDR3 length: 11 residues.

The sequenced material came from PBMCs or T cells enriched from blood (not recorded which). This TCR was recovered from a young woman with acute COVID-19. The chain carries TRBV20-1 and TRBJ2-3, with D unclear. This chain's CDR3 is CSAKATDTQYF. CDR3 DNA sequence: TGCAGTGCAAAAGCAACAGATACGCAGTATTTT.